These 28 T cell receptor beta chains were all obtained from the same sample, sequenced in a study of blood T cell repertoires in COVID-19. Here immunoSEQ multiplex PCR was the method, and the copy in TCRdb shows in-frame clones only, minus some. This table holds 250,000 or so clones, 90% found once. The sample comprised PBMCs or T cells enriched from blood (not recorded which). These receptors were obtained from a man in his fifties who had been exposed to COVID-19.

This clone is a singleton in its sample. The chain uses TRBV6-5 and TRBJ1-6; possibly TRBD1 for D (6 bases). The V end was cut by 4 bases, the J end by 5 bases, with 15 bases between. CDR1 is MNHEY, CDR2 SVGAGI, per germline. CDR3 length: 16 residues. In DNA form, the CDR3 reads TGTGCCAGCAGTTTTACAGGGTTGGGAAATAATTCACCCCTCCACTTT. Protein: CASSFTGLGNNSPLHF.

J is TRBJ1-2 and V is TRBV29-1, with D unresolved. Trimming pared 5 bases from V and 4 bases from J, leaving 17 bases between. This CDR3 region has 14 residues. Germline values: CDR1 SQVTM, CDR2 ANQGSEA. In nucleotides, the CDR3 is TGCAGCGTTAGCACAGCAAAGGAGGTCTATGGCTACACCTTC. Translated: CSVSTAKEVYGYTF.

The J gene is TRBJ1-6, the V gene TRBV6-1; D is unresolved. The germline CDR1 and CDR2 sequences are MNHNS and SASEGT. This CDR3 has 13 amino acids. Trimming shortened V by 2 bases and J by 9 bases, and 8 bases separated the two germline ends. CDR3 sequence: CASSEIRGSPLHF. CDR3 DNA: TGTGCCAGCAGTGAAATTCGGGGTTCACCCCTCCACTTT.

This clone was recorded a few times. This rearrangement joins TRBV30 to TRBJ1-6; 8 bases are a match to TRBD1. The length of the CDR3 is 13 residues. V shed 7 bases and J 13 bases; nucleotides not matched to a gene: 12. CDR1 and CDR2 from the germline V gene are GTSNPN and SVGIG (reference sequence). The CDR3 protein is CASTGQGGPPLHF. CDR3 sequence (DNA): TGTGCCTCAACCGGACAGGGAGGTCCCCCCCTCCACTTT. Full variable domain (rest looked up from reference TRBV30 and TRBJ1-6): SQTIHQWPATLVQPVGSPLSLECTVEGTSNPNLYWYRQAAGRGLQLLFYSVGIGQISSEVPQNLSASRPQDRQFILSSKKLLLSDSGFYLCASTGQGGPPLHFGNGTRLTVT.

V is TRBV7-2 and J is TRBJ2-2; D is uncertain. The CDR3 loop spans 12 amino acids. Germline V CDR1 and CDR2: SGHTA, FQGNSA. The ends were cut back, 5 bases at V and 6 bases at J, with 7 bases in the middle. The CDR3 coding sequence is TGTGCCAGCAGCCCCCTATCCGGGGAGCTGTTTTTT. It specifies CASSPLSGELFF.

The V call is TRBV10-3, the J call TRBJ2-3; TRBD1 agrees at 8 bases. Trimming took 4 bases from V and 2 from J; bases not matched to a gene: 2. Germline assignment: CDR1 ENHRY and CDR2 SYGVKD. The CDR3 has 14 amino acids. CDR3 protein: CAISAGGNTDTQYF. The CDR3 nucleotides read TGTGCCATCAGTGCAGGGGGCAACACAGATACGCAGTATTTT.

This chain connects TRBV7-9 to TRBJ2-1; 11 positions match TRBD2. CDR3 length: 17 residues. V shed 6 bases and J 0 bases; nucleotides not matched to a gene: 7. CDR1 and CDR2 (germline): SEHNR, FQNEAQ (reference sequence). This chain's CDR3 is CASSYPTSGASYNEQFF. Here the CDR3 DNA reads TGTGCCAGCAGTTATCCGACTAGCGGGGCCTCCTACAATGAGCAGTTCTTC.

V gene TRBV5-1 combines with J gene TRBJ1-2; D is perhaps TRBD1 (5 bases). The CDR3 length is 13 residues. Between the trimmed V and J ends, which lost 4 bases and 8 bases, there was a span of 15 bases. The germline V gene encodes CDR1 SGHRS and CDR2 YFSETQ. As DNA, the CDR3 is TGCGCCAGCAGCCTTACAGGAATTGACGGCTACACCTTC. Translating gives CASSLTGIDGYTF.

The V gene is TRBV10-3, the J gene TRBJ1-1; 7 nucleotides line up with TRBD1. The CDR3 is 13 residues long. With V trimmed by 10 bases and J by 4 bases, 9 bases remained unmatched. Looked up from germline, CDR1 is ENHRY and CDR2 is SYGVKD. The CDR3 DNA sequence: TGTGCCACTGGGGACAGCTCAGGCACTGAAGCTTTCTTT. Amino acid sequence: CATGDSSGTEAFF.

This chain links TRBV5-1 with TRBJ1-2, with a tentative D call TRBD1 (6 bases). Deletions cut 4 bases from V and 1 base from J, with 14 bases between. Germline assignment: CDR1 SGHRS and CDR2 YFSETQ. The CDR3 runs to 15 residues. CDR3 protein: CASSPQGLLNYGYTF. The CDR3 region has the DNA TGCGCCAGCAGCCCCCAGGGGCTGCTTAACTATGGCTACACCTTC. Drawing the rest from reference TRBV5-1 and TRBJ1-2, the complete variable domain is KAGVTQTPRYLIKTRGQQVTLSCSPISGHRSVSWYQQTPGQGLQFLFEYFSETQRNKGNFPGRFSGRQFSNSRSEMNVSTLELGDSALYLCASSPQGLLNYGYTFGSGTRLTVV.

The chain joins TRBV10-1 to TRBJ1-1; D unresolved. V dropped 0 bases and J dropped 11 bases, with 10 bases sitting between them. This CDR3 is built from 12 residues. CDR1 WNHNN and CDR2 SYGVQD come from the germline V gene (reference sequence). CDR3 nucleotides: TGCGCCAGCAGTGAGTCGTCCGTCGGGGCTTTCTTT. It codes for CASSESSVGAFF.

The genes are TRBV7-6 and TRBJ2-5, with D perhaps TRBD2 (6 bases). This CDR3 comprises 13 residues. Trimming removed 5 bases at V and 3 bases at J, with 10 bases between. The V gene's germline CDR1 is SGHVS and CDR2 FNYEAQ. CDR3 DNA: TGTGCCAGCAGCCCCCGGGAGAAAGAGACCCAGTACTTC. This gives the protein CASSPREKETQYF.

The chain combines TRBV28 with TRBJ1-2, with D perhaps matching TRBD1 (6 bases). The V and J ends lost 6 bases and 0 bases respectively, with 11 bases between them. From germline, CDR1 is MDHEN and CDR2 SYDVKM. This CDR3 region has 14 residues. The CDR3 nucleotides are TGTGCCAGCAGGAGGGGGGGAGCTAACTATGGCTACACCTTC. Translating it yields CASRRGGANYGYTF.

The chain employs TRBV18 and TRBJ1-1; no definite D call. CDR1 and CDR2 (germline): KGHSH, LQKENI. Trimming pared 2 bases from V and 8 bases from J, leaving 12 bases between. The CDR3 extends over 13 amino acids. CDR3 sequence (DNA): TGTGCCAGCTCACCAACGGTAGGCGGGGAAGCTTTCTTT. It is translated as CASSPTVGGEAFF.

This chain uses TRBV18 with TRBJ1-2, with D uncertain. The CDR3 loop spans 13 amino acids. In germline, CDR1 is KGHSH, CDR2 LQKENI. V gave up 2 bases and J gave up 4 bases, with 8 bases separating them. The CDR3 DNA follows: TGTGCCAGCTCACCAGGGCCGACCTATGGCTACACCTTC. Translating gives CASSPGPTYGYTF.

The genes are TRBV11-2 and TRBJ2-1, with a tentative D call TRBD1 (6 bases). The CDR3 sequence is 16 residues long. CDR1 and CDR2 (germline): SGHAT, FQNNGV. V lost 4 bases, J lost 2 bases, and 15 bases lay in between. The CDR3 DNA reads TGTGCCAGCAGCTCCCCCAGGGGTCCCGCCTACAATGAGCAGTTCTTC. Its translation: CASSSPRGPAYNEQFF.

The chain couples TRBV11-3 to TRBJ1-5; D unresolved. Germline CDR1 is SGHNT and CDR2 is YENEEA. The V and J ends lost 3 bases and 1 base respectively, with 4 bases between them. This CDR3 spans 13 amino acids. The CDR3 loop is CASSFRSNQPQHF. Here the CDR3 DNA reads TGTGCCAGCAGCTTCAGGAGCAATCAGCCCCAGCATTTT.

The table lists this clone with a count of one. The chain joins TRBV28 to TRBJ2-7, with 7 nucleotides matching TRBD1. V shed 4 bases and J 3 bases; nucleotides not matched to a gene: 9. The CDR3 loop spans 15 amino acids. Germline CDR1 is MDHEN and CDR2 is SYDVKM. The CDR3 DNA follows: TGTGCCAGCAGTTCGACAGGGTTCCACGTCTACGAGCAGTACGTC. Translation: CASSSTGFHVYEQYV.

V usage is TRBV7-9 and J usage is TRBJ2-5, with D possibly TRBD2 on 5 matching bases. Germline lookup yields CDR1 SEHNR and CDR2 FQNEAQ (reference sequence). V shed 6 bases and J shed 7 bases, with 12 bases lying between them. The CDR3 sequence is 12 residues long. CDR3 coding DNA: TGTGCCAGCAGTTCCCCGGGGTGGACCCAGTACTTC. It codes for CASSSPGWTQYF. The full variable domain, its missing parts supplied by reference TRBV7-9 and TRBJ2-5, is DTGVSQNPRHKITKRGQNVTFRCDPISEHNRLYWYRQTLGQGPEFLTYFQNEAQLEKSRLLSDRFSAERPKGSFSTLEIQRTEQGDSAMYLCASSSPGWTQYFGPGTRLLVL.

This rearrangement joins TRBV27 to TRBJ1-2; D call uncertain. Trimming stripped 0 bases from V and 4 bases from J, with 12 bases between. The CDR3 extends over 15 amino acids. Germline assignment: CDR1 MNHEY and CDR2 SMNVEV (reference sequence). The CDR3 DNA reads TGTGCCAGCAGTTTATCGCGGCAGTCCTTCTATGGCTACACCTTC. It is translated as CASSLSRQSFYGYTF.

CDR3 DNA sequence: TGTGCCTGGAGTGTCTGGGGAGCTAACTATGGCTACACCTTC. This gives the protein CAWSVWGANYGYTF. This chain joins TRBV30 and TRBJ1-2; unclear D gene. Germline-derived CDR1 and CDR2 are GTSNPN and SVGIG (reference sequence). Trimming left V 0 bases short and J 0 bases short, with 8 bases between. The length of the CDR3 is 14 residues.

A single count supports this clone. The CDR3 spells CASSQASASGRANEQFF. In nucleotides, the CDR3 is TGTGCCAGCAGCCAAGCCTCGGCTAGCGGGAGGGCGAATGAGCAGTTCTTC. The chain combines TRBV3-1 (or the pseudogene TRBV3-2) with TRBJ2-1; 12 bases are shared with TRBD2. J was trimmed by 7 bases and V by 1 base; bases with no gene match: 8. Germline CDR1 and CDR2: LGHDT and YNNKEL (reference sequence). CDR3 length: 17 residues.

A note on this clone: Additional DNA sequences in this sample encode the identical CDR3. V and J are TRBV28 and TRBJ1-5, with D unclear. Trimming shortened V by 2 bases and J by 0 bases, and 5 bases separated the two germline ends. The CDR3 contains 14 residues. CDR1 and CDR2 from the germline V gene are MDHEN and SYDVKM. DNA for the CDR3: TGTGCCAGCAGTTTAGGCGGTAGCAATCAGCCCCAGCATTTT. It is translated as CASSLGGSNQPQHF. The full variable domain, its missing parts supplied by reference TRBV28 and TRBJ1-5, is DVKVTQSSRYLVKRTGEKVFLECVQDMDHENMFWYRQDPGLGLRLIYFSYDVKMKEKGDIPEGYSVSREKKERFSLILESASTNQTSMYLCASSLGGSNQPQHFGDGTRLSIL.

The chain has TRBV24-1 and TRBJ2-3, with D perhaps TRBD2 (7 bases). CDR3 length: 17 residues. The germline V gene encodes CDR1 KGHDR and CDR2 SFDVKD. V lost 4 bases, J lost 1 base, and 17 bases lay in between. The CDR3 loop is CATSDPPGGAGTDTQYF. CDR3 nucleotide sequence: TGTGCCACCAGTGACCCTCCTGGGGGGGCGGGCACAGATACGCAGTATTTT.

V and J are TRBV5-5 and TRBJ2-3, with TRBD2 matching 7 bases. CDR3 length: 15 residues. Per germline, CDR1 SGHKS and CDR2 YYEKEE (reference sequence). The V and J ends lost 4 bases and 2 bases, in that order; junction bases with no gene match: 7. The CDR3 bases are TGTGCCAGCAGCCCATGGGGGGGAAACACAGATACGCAGTATTTT. It encodes CASSPWGGNTDTQYF.

This rearrangement joins TRBV7-9 to TRBJ2-7, with 9 bases lining up with TRBD1. In germline, CDR1 is SEHNR, CDR2 FQNEAQ (reference sequence). The CDR3 is 14 residues long. V shed 0 bases, J shed 5 bases, and the junction held 2 bases outside the gene matches. CDR3 sequence reads: CASSLAGTGNEQYV. The CDR3 region has the DNA TGTGCCAGCAGCTTAGCCGGGACAGGGAACGAGCAGTACGTC.

This clone has a handful of counts. CDR3 DNA: TGTGCCAGCTCCCCCCAGGGTTTCGCGGCAGATACGCAGTATTTT. It codes for CASSPQGFAADTQYF. The V and J genes are TRBV18 and TRBJ2-3; weak D call: TRBD1 (5 bases). This CDR3 comprises 15 residues. CDR1 and CDR2 from the germline V gene are KGHSH and LQKENI. Trimming took 6 bases from V and 4 from J, leaving 17 bases between them.

The chain combines TRBV5-6 with TRBJ1-2; the D gene is possibly TRBD1 (6 bases). The germline V gene has CDR1 SGHDT and CDR2 YYEEEE. The CDR3 has 18 residues. The V and J ends lost 4 bases and 4 bases respectively, with 26 bases between them. This chain's CDR3 is CASSLAADENDRLYGYTF. The CDR3 DNA reads as TGTGCCAGCAGCCTAGCAGCGGACGAAAACGACAGGCTCTATGGCTACACCTTC.